A selection of T cell receptor beta chains follows, all from one sample in a study of PD-L1 blockade in urothelial cancer. Clones were sequenced by immunoSEQ multiplex PCR, and TCRdb holds only the in-frame ones, with some missing. Of tens of thousands of clones listed, around four fifths were seen once; the top ten hold roughly 7.3%. Source: PBMCs, taken around atezolizumab (anti-PD-L1) treatment. Receptors were obtained from a man aged 40-55 years with urothelial cancer. Both conserved end residues are part of each CDR3. D genes are given only for firm matches. Expanded clones get a size class; other rows say once, few or many, or leave the size out.

>NA|TRBV6-5|TRBD2|TRBJ2-7
CASNPTSGSSYEQYF
>NA|TRBV28|NA|TRBJ1-5
CASTKNQPQHF
>NA|TRBV4-3|TRBD2|TRBJ2-2
CASSHAAGGYLTGELFF
>few|TRBV5-1|TRBD1|TRBJ2-3
CASIGGASTDTQYF
>few|TRBV4-1|TRBD2|TRBJ2-1
CASSPRAGLSSYNEQFF
>NA|TRBV11-2|TRBD2|TRBJ2-7
CASRTGLAGVYEQYF
>NA|TRBV6-4|NA|TRBJ1-5
CASSITTAQNQPQHF
>NA|TRBV4-1|NA|TRBJ2-5
CASSQVIRGETQYF
>NA|TRBV10-3|TRBD1|TRBJ2-3
CATATGGPTDTQYF
>NA|TRBV6-6|NA|TRBJ2-3
CASSGGQSTDTQYF
>NA|TRBV27|TRBD2|TRBJ2-5
CASSLGGSGTRETQYF
>NA|TRBV18|TRBD2|TRBJ2-2
CASSPPGLAGATGELFF
>NA|TRBV4-2|NA|TRBJ2-3
CASSQRTDTQYF
>NA|TRBV28|NA|TRBJ2-1
CASSFEDYREKQFF
>NA|TRBV9|TRBD1|TRBJ1-1
CASSVDSGGNTEAFF
>NA|TRBV10-2|TRBD1|TRBJ1-4
CASRGQAMNEKLFF
>NA|TRBV6-5|TRBD1|TRBJ1-2
CASRRDREGFGYTF
>NA|TRBV28|NA|TRBJ2-2
CASTSEPTGELFF
>NA|TRBV7-8|NA|TRBJ1-2
CASSLGTGNYGYTF
>NA|TRBV14|NA|TRBJ1-1
CASSLRGYNTEAFF
>NA|TRBV7-2|TRBD1|TRBJ1-1
CASSPRGQGNSEAFF
>NA|TRBV9|TRBD2|TRBJ2-7
CASSVGAGGQQREQYF
>NA|TRBV11-2|TRBD2|TRBJ2-1
CASTIAGSYNEQFF
>NA|TRBV5-4|NA|TRBJ1-1
CASRVGGLLTEAFF
>NA|TRBV29-1|NA|TRBJ1-1
CSVAGGGHAEAFF
>NA|TRBV7-3|TRBD1|TRBJ1-5
CASSSDPLTGGQQPQHF
>NA|TRBV4-1|TRBD2|TRBJ2-7
CASSQELAGSYEQYF
>NA|TRBV28|NA|TRBJ1-4
CASEGAYNEKLFF
>NA|TRBV7-3|NA|TRBJ2-7
CASSPSPGPYEQYF
>NA|TRBV28|TRBD1|TRBJ1-2
CASRGTGSFHGYTF
>NA|TRBV11-2|NA|TRBJ2-6
CASSSLAGANVLTF
>NA|TRBV5-4|TRBD2|TRBJ2-7
CASNPAGAYEQYF
>NA|TRBV7-9|NA|TRBJ1-2
CASIPIGYTF
>once|TRBV28|TRBD2|TRBJ2-7
CASSWGEGSGYEQYF
>NA|TRBV9|NA|TRBJ1-3
CASSVGHGNTIYF
>NA|TRBV19|NA|TRBJ1-1
CASALRTEAFF
>few|TRBV19|NA|TRBJ2-3
CASSNPQRTDTQYF
>medium-sized|TRBV5-4|NA|TRBJ2-7
CASSLSRGWQYF
>NA|TRBV27|TRBD1|TRBJ1-5
CASRQGRYQPQHF
>NA|TRBV30|NA|TRBJ2-2
CAWRIDFGTGELFF
>NA|TRBV28|TRBD1|TRBJ1-2
CASSLDRVGYGYTF
>NA|TRBV28|NA|TRBJ1-5
CASSLFGGNQPQHF
>NA|TRBV30|NA|TRBJ1-1
CAWTWRTEAFF
>NA|TRBV18|TRBD1|TRBJ2-7
CASSPVDRGYEQYF
>NA|TRBV7-9|NA|TRBJ1-1
CASSGLGVAFF
>few|TRBV2|NA|TRBJ2-5
CASIPAEGETQYF
>NA|TRBV28|NA|TRBJ1-4
CASSLGSGLYEKLFF
>NA|TRBV28|TRBD2|TRBJ2-7
CASSPGGAGAYEQYF
>NA|TRBV28|NA|TRBJ2-7
CASSLGLPLDEQYF
>NA|TRBV19|NA|TRBJ1-1
CASSIRGRGTARMNTEAFF
>once|TRBV7-2|TRBD2|TRBJ2-1
CASSRGGGSYNEQFF
>NA|TRBV30|NA|TRBJ1-5
CAWSEGLGPQHF
>NA|TRBV5-1|TRBD1|TRBJ2-5
CASSLRTGAQETQYF